This T cell receptor (beta chain) derives from a study of T cells after yellow fever vaccination. TCRdb fed the 5' RACE reads into MiXCR, producing one record per CDR3 protein. The repertoire consists of approximately 90,000 distinct CDR3 sequences, with around 5.8% occurring once and the leading ten covering under 50%. The sample was CD8+ T cells sorted from PBMCs, taken 10 days after the yellow fever booster vaccination. The clonotype was recovered from a man between 18 and 29 years old who received the YFV17D yellow fever vaccine.

CDR3 loop: CASSVTGPEYTEAFF. The CDR3 DNA reads TGTGCCAGCAGTGTGACGGGCCCAGAGTACACTGAAGCTTTCTTT. V is TRBV27 and J is TRBJ1-1, with D hard to call. Trimming left V 5 bases short and J 3 bases short, with 16 bases between. Germline V CDR1 and CDR2: MNHEY, SMNVEV (reference sequence). The CDR3 is 15 residues long.